A single sample is the source of the 18 T cell receptor beta chains below, sequenced in a study of blood T cell repertoires in COVID-19. Libraries were prepared by immunoSEQ multiplex PCR; TCRdb keeps only in-frame clonotypes and omits some of them. The sample lists under 200,000 clones, 75% to 90% occurring once. The sequenced material came from peripheral blood. These receptors came from a man between 60 and 70 years old with acute or convalescent COVID-19.

V is TRBV29-1 and J is TRBJ1-4; D not resolved. Trimming left V 7 bases short and J 1 base short, with 10 bases between. The CDR3 has 13 residues. Germline V lookup: CDR1 SQVTM, CDR2 ANQGSEA. The CDR3 loop is CSAGEGTNEKLFF. CDR3 in DNA: TGCAGCGCCGGAGAGGGAACTAATGAAAAACTGTTTTTT.

The V call is TRBV15, the J call TRBJ1-5, with D perhaps matching TRBD1 (6 bases). V shed 4 bases and J shed 11 bases, with 30 bases lying between them. Germline V gives CDR1 LNHNV, CDR2 YYDKDF (reference sequence). This CDR3 contains 18 residues. CDR3 in DNA: TGTGCCACCAGCAATCGGAATAGAGGGGGTTGGGTAACGGTAGCCCAGCATTTT. It translates to CATSNRNRGGWVTVAQHF.

The V call is TRBV21-1, the J call TRBJ2-7; the table's D call of TRBD2 was not tested on the DNA. TRBV21-1 has pseudogene status. This CDR3 contains 15 residues. The CDR3 loop is CASSKDQRGDYEQYF. The CDR3, as DNA: TGTGCCAGCAGCAAAGACCAGCGGGGGGACTACGAGCAGTACTTC.

J is TRBJ1-2 and V is TRBV18; D is ambiguous. The CDR3 has 13 amino acids. Germline V gives CDR1 KGHSH, CDR2 LQKENI. V lost 6 bases, J lost 10 bases, and 18 bases lay in between. The CDR3 region is CASSPDTVPDYTF. The DNA of the CDR3 is TGTGCCAGCTCCCCAGACACGGTCCCGGACTACACCTTC.

The chain combines TRBV18 with TRBJ2-5, with D hard to call. Trimming pared 3 bases from V and 5 bases from J, leaving 10 bases between. Germline values: CDR1 KGHSH, CDR2 LQKENI. The CDR3 runs 13 residues. The CDR3 nucleotides are TGTGCCAGCTCACCTCCCCAGGTGGAGACCCAGTACTTC. Its protein product is CASSPPQVETQYF.

The chain has TRBV15 and TRBJ2-2, with 7 bases matching TRBD2. The CDR3 spans 15 residues. Per the germline V gene, CDR1 is LNHNV and CDR2 is YYDKDF (reference sequence). The ends lost 2 bases at V and 5 bases at J; junction bases unmatched: 5. The CDR3 region has the DNA TGTGCCACCAGCAGACCAGCGGGAACGACCGGGGAGCTGTTTTTT. Residues: CATSRPAGTTGELFF.

This chain connects TRBV9 to TRBJ2-4; 7 positions match TRBD2. V gave up 0 bases and J gave up 2 bases; unmatched junction bases: 8. Germline values: CDR1 SGDLS, CDR2 YYNGEE. This CDR3 spans 17 amino acids. The CDR3 loop reads CASSVEGLGGSKNIQYF. CDR3 nucleotides: TGTGCCAGCAGCGTAGAAGGTTTGGGGGGGTCCAAAAACATTCAGTACTTC.

The genes are TRBV19 and TRBJ2-7; D might be TRBD1 (5 bases). V lost 3 bases, J lost 3 bases, and 12 bases lay in between. CDR3 length equals 14 residues. Germline V gene data show CDR1 as LNHDA and CDR2 as SQIVND (reference sequence). The CDR3 DNA follows: TGTGCCAGTAGTATGGACACATTCAGCTACGAGCAGTACTTC. It specifies CASSMDTFSYEQYF.

The gene calls are TRBV3-1 (or the pseudogene TRBV3-2) and TRBJ2-1; D is ambiguous. Looked up from germline, CDR1 is LGHDT and CDR2 is YNNKEL (reference sequence). Trimming shortened V by 4 bases and J by 4 bases, and 11 bases separated the two germline ends. The length of the CDR3 is 14 residues. CDR3 amino acids: CASSPGHLYNEQFF. The CDR3 DNA is TGTGCCAGCAGCCCAGGTCACCTTTACAATGAGCAGTTCTTC.

Comments on this clone: Sequence at one end of the junction differs from germline and may be a read error. The chain couples TRBV2 to TRBJ2-1, with no clear D. Germline V gene lookup returns CDR1 SNHLY and CDR2 FYNNEI. The CDR3 is 12 residues long. CDR3 DNA sequence: TGTGCCAGCAGGCCAACCTACGATGAGCAGTTCTTC. Amino acids: CASRPTYDEQFF.

The chain has TRBV5-1 and TRBJ2-1, with D maybe TRBD1 (5 bases). Germline V gives CDR1 SGHRS, CDR2 YFSETQ. V was trimmed by 0 bases and J by 9 bases, leaving 16 bases between them. The CDR3 length is 15 residues. The CDR3 reads CASSLVGQPLGEQFF. The CDR3 nucleotides are TGCGCCAGCAGCTTGGTGGGGCAGCCTTTGGGTGAGCAGTTCTTC.

This clone appeared a single time. The chain recombines TRBV5-1 with TRBJ2-6, with D possibly matching TRBD1 (6 bases). V was pared by 2 bases and J by 0 bases, with 9 bases between. This CDR3 spans 16 amino acids. From germline, CDR1 is SGHRS and CDR2 YFSETQ. This chain's CDR3 is CASSFWTVSGANVLTF. CDR3 nucleotides: TGCGCCAGCAGCTTCTGGACAGTCTCTGGGGCCAACGTCCTGACTTTC.

The genes are TRBV7-3 and TRBJ2-5; perhaps TRBD2 as D (6 bases). CDR1 is SGHTA and CDR2 is FQGTGA in the germline V gene. The CDR3 spans 15 residues. Trimming pared 1 base from V and 5 bases from J, leaving 14 bases between. The CDR3 is CASSLNGGAGETQYF. CDR3 sequence (DNA): TGTGCCAGCAGCTTAAATGGCGGGGCGGGGGAGACCCAGTACTTC.

The chain combines TRBV3-1 (or the pseudogene TRBV3-2) with TRBJ2-7; 7 bases agree with TRBD1. Trimming removed 0 bases from V and 5 bases from J; junction bases left unmatched: 4. Germline CDR1 and CDR2: LGHDT and YNNKEL (reference sequence). The CDR3 is made up of 14 amino acids. CDR3 DNA sequence: TGTGCCAGCAGCCAAGAGGGGACAGTCGACGAGCAGTACTTC. Protein product: CASSQEGTVDEQYF.

The V call is TRBV4-2, the J call TRBJ2-1, with TRBD2 matching over 8 bases. Looked up from germline, CDR1 is LGHNA and CDR2 is YNFKEQ. This CDR3 contains 16 residues. J gave up 4 bases and V 1 base, and 6 bases lay outside the gene matches. The CDR3, as DNA: TGTGCCAGCAGCCAAGCATTTAGCGGGACATACAATGAGCAGTTCTTC. Encoded protein: CASSQAFSGTYNEQFF.

In regard to this clone: Other DNA sequences from this sample encode an identical CDR3 as well. V is TRBV15 and J is TRBJ2-7, with D possibly matching TRBD1 (5 bases). The V end lost 2 bases, the J end lost 4 bases, and 9 bases lay between the germline ends. Germline V gene lookup returns CDR1 LNHNV and CDR2 YYDKDF (reference sequence). This CDR3 contains 13 residues. The chain's CDR3 is CATSRPQGYEQYF. In DNA, the CDR3 is TGTGCCACCAGCAGACCTCAGGGTTACGAGCAGTACTTC. Looking up the rest from reference TRBV15 and TRBJ2-7 gives the full variable domain: DAMVIQNPRYQVTQFGKPVTLSCSQTLNHNVMYWYQQKSSQAPKLLFHYYDKDFNNEADTPDNFQSRRPNTSFCFLDIRSPGLGDTAMYLCATSRPQGYEQYFGPGTRLTVT.

V gene TRBV6-2 or TRBV6-3 combines with J gene TRBJ1-1; TRBD1 matches 8 bases. The CDR3 is 16 amino acids. After removal of 2 bases from V and 3 bases from J, the junction contained 8 bases not matched to a gene. Germline loops: CDR1 MNHEY, CDR2 SVGEGT. The CDR3 region is CASSYGQGAGYTEAFF. CDR3 in DNA: TGTGCCAGCAGTTACGGGCAGGGGGCCGGTTACACTGAAGCTTTCTTT.

This sequence joins TRBV10-3 and TRBJ1-5; D may be TRBD1 (5 bases). The germline V gene has CDR1 ENHRY and CDR2 SYGVKD. The V gene lost 3 bases and the J gene lost 4 bases, with 10 bases spanning the gap. CDR3 size: 14 residues. For the CDR3, the DNA is TGTGCCATCAGTGACTCGTCAGGGAATCAGCCCCAGCATTTT. This encodes CAISDSSGNQPQHF.